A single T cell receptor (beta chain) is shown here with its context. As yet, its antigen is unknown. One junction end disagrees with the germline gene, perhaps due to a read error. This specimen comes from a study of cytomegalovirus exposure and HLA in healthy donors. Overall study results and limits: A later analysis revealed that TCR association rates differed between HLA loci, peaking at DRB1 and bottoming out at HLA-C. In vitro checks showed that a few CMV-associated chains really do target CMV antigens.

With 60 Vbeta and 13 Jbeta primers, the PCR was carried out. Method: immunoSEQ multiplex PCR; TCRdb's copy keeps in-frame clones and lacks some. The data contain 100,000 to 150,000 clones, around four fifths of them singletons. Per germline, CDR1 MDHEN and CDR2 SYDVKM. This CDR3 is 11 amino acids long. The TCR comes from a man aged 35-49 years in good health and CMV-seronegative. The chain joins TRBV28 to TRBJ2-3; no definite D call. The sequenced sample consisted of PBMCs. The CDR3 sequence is CASSFGPVPSF. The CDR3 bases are TGTGCCAGCAGTTTTGGTCCAGTCCCCAGTTTT.